A selection of T cell receptor beta chains follows, all from one sample in a study of T cell responses to AZD1222 COVID-19 vaccine. The table came from immunoSEQ multiplex PCR; TCRdb's copy has only in-frame clones and leaves some out. This table holds 120,000 or so clones, more than 85% found once. Sequenced here: peripheral blood, sampled on day 0 of MenACWY control vaccination. The receptors originated from an adult in good health. The CDR3 runs from the conserved cysteine through the conserved F or W. D genes are given only for firm matches. A row's size may be missing; if present it is once, few, many or a size class.

>TRBV5-1|TRBD2|.|TRBJ2-3
CASSLVLAGTDTQYF
TGCGCCAGCAGCTTGGTTCTAGCGGGAACAGATACGCAGTATTTT
>TRBV30|TRBD1|few|TRBJ1-1
CAWTKQGGNTEAFF
TGTGCCTGGACCAAACAGGGGGGGAACACTGAAGCTTTCTTT
>TRBV18|.|.|TRBJ2-7
CASSQTQGYEQYF
TGTGCCAGCTCACAAACACAGGGCTACGAGCAGTACTTC
>TRBV5-5|.|.|TRBJ1-5
CASSLAWASNQPQHF
TGTGCCAGCAGCTTGGCCTGGGCTAGCAATCAGCCCCAGCATTTT
>TRBV5-4|TRBD2|.|TRBJ2-7
CASSFDTSGTSGMPYEQYF
TGTGCCAGCAGCTTCGATACCTCCGGGACTAGCGGGATGCCCTACGAGCAGTACTTC
>TRBV6-4|.|.|TRBJ2-3
CASSSGATDTQYF
TGTGCCAGCAGTTCGGGGGCTACGGATACGCAGTATTTT
>TRBV12-3/TRBV12-4|.|.|TRBJ2-7
CASSLKGLGEQYF
TGTGCCAGCAGTTTAAAAGGTCTGGGCGAGCAGTACTTC
>TRBV30|.|.|TRBJ1-2
CAWSKKGPNYGYTF
TGTGCCTGGAGTAAAAAGGGGCCCAACTATGGCTACACCTTC
>TRBV7-3|.|.|TRBJ1-1
CASSLEPGRTGEAFF
TGTGCCAGCAGCCTAGAACCAGGTCGAACGGGTGAAGCTTTCTTT
>TRBV6-5|.|.|TRBJ1-5
CASSRGGSHQPQHF
TGTGCCAGCAGCAGGGGAGGATCACATCAGCCCCAGCATTTT
>TRBV20-1|TRBD1|.|TRBJ1-2
CSASLPEGAGYTF
TGCAGTGCTAGTCTCCCTGAGGGGGCTGGCTACACCTTC
>TRBV27|TRBD2|.|TRBJ2-1
CASFSSGNEQFF
TGTGCCAGCTTTTCTAGCGGGAATGAGCAGTTCTTC
>TRBV12-3/TRBV12-4|.|.|TRBJ2-2
CASANTGELFF
TGTGCCAGCGCGAACACCGGGGAGCTGTTTTTT
>TRBV9|.|.|TRBJ1-4
CASSVVGEGGKLFF
TGTGCCAGCAGCGTAGTGGGGGAGGGTGGAAAACTGTTTTTT
>TRBV21-1|.|.|TRBJ1-1
CASNDRGRTEAFF
TGTGCCAGCAACGACAGGGGGCGCACTGAAGCTTTCTTT
>TRBV11-3|.|.|TRBJ2-1
CASSPGGLSKGEQFF
TGTGCCAGCAGCCCCGGGGGACTCTCAAAGGGTGAGCAGTTCTTC
>TRBV19|.|.|TRBJ2-7
CASSIGYQGRGEQYF
TGTGCCAGTAGTATTGGGTATCAGGGCCGTGGCGAGCAGTACTTC
>TRBV30|TRBD1|.|TRBJ1-4
CAWSTGGGSEKLFF
TGTGCCTGGAGTACAGGAGGGGGCAGTGAAAAACTGTTTTTT
>TRBV18|TRBD1|.|TRBJ2-7
CASSPRDRVTYEQYF
TGTGCCAGCTCACCACGGGACAGGGTAACCTACGAGCAGTACTTC
>TRBV7-9|.|.|TRBJ2-7
CASSWDSSSYEQYF
TGTGCCAGCAGCTGGGACTCGAGCTCCTACGAGCAGTACTTC
>TRBV5-1|TRBD1|.|TRBJ1-1
CASSLSGTANTEAFF
TGCGCCAGCAGCTTGTCCGGGACAGCTAACACTGAAGCTTTCTTT
>TRBV7-6|TRBD2|.|TRBJ2-5
CASSLVELAGGETQYF
TGTGCCAGCAGCTTAGTAGAACTAGCGGGAGGAGAGACCCAGTACTTC
>TRBV7-9|TRBD2|.|TRBJ2-5
CASSSGLAGVMETQYF
TGTGCCAGCAGCTCAGGACTAGCGGGAGTAATGGAGACCCAGTACTTC
>TRBV18|TRBD2|once|TRBJ2-1
CASSPTTSGSSYNEQFF
TGTGCCAGCTCACCTACGACTAGCGGGAGCTCCTACAATGAGCAGTTCTTC
>TRBV3-1/TRBV3-2|.|.|TRBJ2-1
CASSQDTAAYNEQFF
TGTGCCAGCAGCCAAGATACGGCGGCGTACAATGAGCAGTTCTTC
>TRBV5-4|TRBD1|.|TRBJ2-3
CASSLATGGRGDTQYF
TGTGCCAGCAGCTTGGCGACAGGGGGCCGGGGAGATACGCAGTATTTT